This TCR beta chain derives from a study of T-cell reconstitution after alpha-beta-depleted transplantation in children. This CDR3 is 15 amino acids long. The junction had 5 bases not matched to a gene; V was cut back by 4 bases and J by 4 bases. Germline loops: CDR1 SGHDT, CDR2 YYEEEE. Unique molecular identifiers featured in how the TCRbeta library was prepared. TCRdb recomputed calls from the PCR reads with MiXCR, one row per CDR3 protein. The table includes 200,000 to 250,000 distinct CDR3 sequences, roughly a tenth detected once. This material consisted of PBMCs from the stem cell graft donor, taken from the stem cell graft. This chain joins TRBV5-6 and TRBJ1-1, with 12 positions matching TRBD1. The sequence was collected from a human donor who donated a stem cell graft to a child with acute lymphoblastic leukemia. CDR3 nucleotide sequence: TGTGCCAGCAGCCTCCGGGACAGGGGGCCCACTGAAGCTTTCTTT. Translated, it gives CASSLRDRGPTEAFF. The full variable domain, its missing parts supplied by reference TRBV5-6 and TRBJ1-1, is DAGVTQSPTHLIKTRGQQVTLRCSPKSGHDTVSWYQQALGQGPQFIFQYYEEEERQRGNFPDRFSGHQFPNYSSELNVNALLLGDSALYLCASSLRDRGPTEAFFGQGTRLTVV.